This T cell receptor (beta chain) came from a study of post-analysis software for immune sequencing data. Trimming pared 10 bases from V and 2 bases from J, leaving 18 bases between. The germline V gene encodes CDR1 MRHNA and CDR2 SNTAGT. This CDR3 comprises 15 residues. Findings of the study overall: The study found significantly lower normalized Chao1 diversity in multiple sclerosis patients than in controls. Roughly 5 TRBV segments occurring more often in patients than controls included TRBV5-6, TRBV5-1 and TRBV20-1.

Unique molecular identifiers were present in the TCR beta cDNA libraries. T cells numbering roughly 1 to 10 million yielded cDNA molecules that totaled about 500,000. TCRdb itself ran the PCR reads through MiXCR, one entry per CDR3 protein. The sample yields roughly 410,000 distinct CDR3 sequences, about a third seen once. In this sample, this clonotype turned up a few times. No antigen is known for it. The TCR was taken from a girl aged 5 to 17 with multiple sclerosis. The sequenced sample consisted of blood. The V call is TRBV6-4, the J call TRBJ1-5, with D perhaps matching TRBD1 (5 bases). DNA for the CDR3: TGTGCCACCCCGACACACGGACACTGCAATCAGCCCCAGCATTTT. Protein product: CATPTHGHCNQPQHF.